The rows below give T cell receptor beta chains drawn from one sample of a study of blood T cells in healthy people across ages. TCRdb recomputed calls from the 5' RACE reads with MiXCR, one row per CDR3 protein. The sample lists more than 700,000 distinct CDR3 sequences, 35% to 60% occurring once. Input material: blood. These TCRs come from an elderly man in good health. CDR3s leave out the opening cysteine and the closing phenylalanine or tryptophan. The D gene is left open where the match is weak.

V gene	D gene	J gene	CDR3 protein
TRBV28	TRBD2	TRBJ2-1	ASSGAPGLAGARPYNEQF
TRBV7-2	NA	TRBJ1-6	ASSLTAAPLH
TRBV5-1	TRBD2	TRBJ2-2	ASSHGLAGVDTGELF
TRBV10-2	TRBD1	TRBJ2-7	ASTTLATGGYEQY
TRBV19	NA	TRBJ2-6	ASSIDSSSGANVLT
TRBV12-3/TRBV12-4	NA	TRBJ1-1	ASSPRGGTDWGTEAF
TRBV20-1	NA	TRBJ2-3	SASLSERTDTQY
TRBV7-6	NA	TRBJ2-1	ASSRFSYNEQF
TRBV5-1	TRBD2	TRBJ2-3	ASSQQFSSGRTTDTQY
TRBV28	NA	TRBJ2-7	ASSPTRGQAYEQY
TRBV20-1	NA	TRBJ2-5	SARATEAQY
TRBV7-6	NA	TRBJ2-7	ASSLGEGEPYEQY
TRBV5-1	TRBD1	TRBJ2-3	ASSLVPRGSSTDTQY
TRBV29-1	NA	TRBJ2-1	SVEENRNSFEPF
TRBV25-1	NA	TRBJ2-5	ASSEKGQETQY
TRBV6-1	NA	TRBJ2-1	ASSVSGLGEQF
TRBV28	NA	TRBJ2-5	ASQTHGRETQY
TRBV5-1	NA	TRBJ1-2	ASNTETSNYGYT
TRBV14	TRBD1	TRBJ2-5	ASSQEGGVGNEQY
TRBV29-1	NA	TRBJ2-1	SALGTEDYNEQF
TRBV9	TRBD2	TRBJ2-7	ASSVGPSGVYEQY
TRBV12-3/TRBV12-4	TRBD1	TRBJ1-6	ASSLGGTGRNSPLH
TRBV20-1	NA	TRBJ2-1	SARAGTGDYNEQF
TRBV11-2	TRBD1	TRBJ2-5	ASSLLGQAHETQY
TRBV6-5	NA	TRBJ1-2	ASSYSGLNYGYT
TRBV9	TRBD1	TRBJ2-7	ASSAEQGSYEQY